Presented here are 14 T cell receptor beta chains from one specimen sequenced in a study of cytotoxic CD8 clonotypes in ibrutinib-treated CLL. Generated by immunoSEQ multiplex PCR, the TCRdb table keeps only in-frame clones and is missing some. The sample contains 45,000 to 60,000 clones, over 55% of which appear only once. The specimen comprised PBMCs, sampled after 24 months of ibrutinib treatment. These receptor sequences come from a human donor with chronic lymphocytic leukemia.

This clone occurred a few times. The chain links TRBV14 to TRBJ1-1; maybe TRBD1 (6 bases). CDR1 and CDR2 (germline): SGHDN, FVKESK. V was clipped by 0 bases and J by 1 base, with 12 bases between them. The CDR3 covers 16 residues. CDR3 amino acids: CASSQDPGVWNTEAFF. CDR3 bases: TGTGCCAGCAGCCAAGACCCAGGGGTTTGGAACACTGAAGCTTTCTTT.

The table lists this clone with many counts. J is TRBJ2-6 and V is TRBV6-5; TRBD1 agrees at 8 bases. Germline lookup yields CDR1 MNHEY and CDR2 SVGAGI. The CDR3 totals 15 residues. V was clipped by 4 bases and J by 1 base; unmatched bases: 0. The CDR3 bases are TGTGCCAGCAGTTGGACAGGGTCTGGGGCCAACGTCCTGACTTTC. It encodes CASSWTGSGANVLTF.

CDR3 sequence (DNA): TGTGCCAGCAGCTTTAGCGGGGGGGCAACAGATACGCAGTATTTT. Its translation: CASSFSGGATDTQYF. The V call is TRBV7-8, the J call TRBJ2-3, with 11 bases lining up with TRBD2. The CDR3 totals 15 residues. V gave up 3 bases and J gave up 3 bases; unmatched junction bases: 2. Germline assignment: CDR1 SGHVS and CDR2 FQNEAQ.

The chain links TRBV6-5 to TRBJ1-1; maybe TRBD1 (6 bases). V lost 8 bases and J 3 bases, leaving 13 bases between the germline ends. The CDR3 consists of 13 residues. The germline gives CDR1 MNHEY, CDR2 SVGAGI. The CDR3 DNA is TGTGCCAGCGGGGGCAGGGCGTACACTGAAGCTTTCTTT. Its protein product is CASGGRAYTEAFF.

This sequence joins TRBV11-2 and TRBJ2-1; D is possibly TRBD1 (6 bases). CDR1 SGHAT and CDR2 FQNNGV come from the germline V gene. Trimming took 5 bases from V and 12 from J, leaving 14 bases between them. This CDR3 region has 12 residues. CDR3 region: CASSRWGHRQFF. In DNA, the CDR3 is TGTGCCAGCAGCCGGTGGGGGCACAGGCAGTTCTTC.

CDR3 sequence reads: CASSKSESGANVLTF. In DNA, the CDR3 is TGTGCCAGCAGCAAATCAGAGTCTGGGGCCAACGTCCTGACTTTC. The chain couples TRBV7-8 to TRBJ2-6; D unclear. Germline CDR1 and CDR2: SGHVS and FQNEAQ. This CDR3 contains 15 residues. V was cut by 5 bases and J by 1 base, with 9 bases left in between. The full variable domain, in which reference TRBV7-8 and TRBJ2-6 provide the parts outside the CDR3, is GAGVSQSPRYKVAKRGQDVALRCDPISGHVSLFWYQQALGQGPEFLTYFQNEAQLDKSGLPSDRFFAERPEGSVSTLKIQRTQQEDSAVYLCASSKSESGANVLTFGAGSRLTVL.

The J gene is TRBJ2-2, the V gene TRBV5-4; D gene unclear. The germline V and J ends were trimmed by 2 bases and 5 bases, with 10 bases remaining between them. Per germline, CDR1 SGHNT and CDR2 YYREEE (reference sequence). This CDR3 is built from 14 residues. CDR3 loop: CASSLPAGTGELFF. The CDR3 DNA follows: TGTGCCAGCAGCTTACCCGCTGGGACCGGGGAGCTGTTTTTT.

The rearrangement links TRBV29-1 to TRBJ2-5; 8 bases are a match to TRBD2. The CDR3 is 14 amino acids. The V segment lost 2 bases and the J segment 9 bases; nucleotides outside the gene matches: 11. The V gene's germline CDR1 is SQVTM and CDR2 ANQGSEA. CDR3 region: CSVEPTSGRGAQYF. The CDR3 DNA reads TGCAGCGTTGAACCCACTAGCGGACGAGGGGCCCAGTACTTC.

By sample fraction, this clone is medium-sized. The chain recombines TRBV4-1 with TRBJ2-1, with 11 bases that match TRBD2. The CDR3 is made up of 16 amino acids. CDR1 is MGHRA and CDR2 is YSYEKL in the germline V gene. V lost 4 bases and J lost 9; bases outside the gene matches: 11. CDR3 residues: CASSPLASGRLGEQFF. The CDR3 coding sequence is TGCGCCAGCAGCCCCCTGGCTAGCGGGAGGTTGGGTGAGCAGTTCTTC.

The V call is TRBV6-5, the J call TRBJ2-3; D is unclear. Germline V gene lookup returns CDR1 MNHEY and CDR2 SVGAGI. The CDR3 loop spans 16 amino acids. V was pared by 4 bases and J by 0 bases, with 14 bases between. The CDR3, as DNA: TGTGCCAGCAGTTTGGCGTATCCTACTAGCACAGATACGCAGTATTTT. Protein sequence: CASSLAYPTSTDTQYF.

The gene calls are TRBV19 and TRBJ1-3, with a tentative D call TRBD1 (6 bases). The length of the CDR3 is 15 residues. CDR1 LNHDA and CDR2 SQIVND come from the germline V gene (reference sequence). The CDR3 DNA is TGTGCTTGTACCAGGGACATTAACCGGGGAAACACCATATATTTT. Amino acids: CACTRDINRGNTIYF.

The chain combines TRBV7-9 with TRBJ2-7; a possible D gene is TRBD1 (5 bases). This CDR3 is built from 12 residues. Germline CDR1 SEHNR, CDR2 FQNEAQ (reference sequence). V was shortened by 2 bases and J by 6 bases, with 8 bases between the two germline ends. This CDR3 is CASSLRGSEQYF. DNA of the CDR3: TGTGCCAGCAGCTTAAGGGGTTCCGAGCAGTACTTC.

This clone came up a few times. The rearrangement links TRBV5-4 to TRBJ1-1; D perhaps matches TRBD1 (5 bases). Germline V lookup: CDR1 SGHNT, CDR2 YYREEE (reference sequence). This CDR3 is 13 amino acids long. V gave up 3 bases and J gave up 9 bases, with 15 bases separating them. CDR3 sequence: CASSSPGTPKAFF. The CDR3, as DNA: TGTGCCAGCAGCTCACCCGGGACTCCCAAAGCTTTCTTT.

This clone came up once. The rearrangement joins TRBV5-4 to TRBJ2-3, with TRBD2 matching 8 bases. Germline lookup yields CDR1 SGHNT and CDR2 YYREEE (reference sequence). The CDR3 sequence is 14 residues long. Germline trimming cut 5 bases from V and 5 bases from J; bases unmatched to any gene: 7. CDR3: CASRSGSGGDTQYF. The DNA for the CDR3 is TGTGCCAGCAGGAGCGGGAGCGGAGGAGATACGCAGTATTTT.